Listed here is a single T cell receptor beta chain. Its antigen is not known. The data are from a study of cytomegalovirus exposure and HLA in healthy donors. Deletions cut 2 bases from V and 9 bases from J, with 13 bases between. This CDR3 contains 12 residues. Germline CDR1 reads SQVTM; CDR2 reads ANQGSEA. Findings of the study overall: CMV serostatus was the sole immune exposure data available.

The PCR contained 60 Vbeta and 13 Jbeta primers. The method was immunoSEQ multiplex PCR; TCRdb's version includes in-frame clones alone and lacks a portion of them. The data hold some 170,000 clones, with roughly 80% observed a single time. The source is a girl aged 2 to 10 in good health and CMV-seropositive. This chain links TRBV29-1 with TRBJ1-2; D gene uncertain. The sequencing input was PBMCs. CDR3 loop: CSVETWERSYTF. DNA for the CDR3: TGCAGCGTTGAAACATGGGAGAGGAGCTACACCTTC.